This TCR beta chain was documented in a study of T cells in Graves' hyperthyroidism and ophthalmopathy. Looking at the study overall: Peripheral blood draws took place at initial diagnosis, ahead of any treatment.

This clonotype came up a few times. Antigen specificity is unknown. Researchers took RNA transcripts and amplified the TCR beta CDR3 regions from them. The primer set for the first-round RT-PCR of the TCR CDR3 was HTBI. TCRdb reanalysed the multiplex PCR reads using MiXCR and keeps one entry per CDR3 protein. Of around 350,000 distinct CDR3 sequences in the sample, around 25% were seen once. General study points: Ophthalmopathy cases were set apart from stable hyperthyroidism by a 13 V-J model. Clonotypes that were expanded in thyroid above 0.001 mostly appeared in blood too.

The CDR3 is made up of 11 amino acids. Germline CDR1 reads SQVTM; CDR2 reads ANQGSEA. Deletions cut 6 bases from V and 5 bases from J, with 10 bases between. This clonotype originated in a man aged 50-59 years with Graves' hyperthyroidism. Sequenced: blood. The chain combines TRBV29-1 with TRBJ2-5; unclear D gene. The CDR3 coding sequence is TGCAGCGTAGAGGCGTGGGAGACCCAGTACTTC. Protein product: CSVEAWETQYF.